This note documents a single T cell receptor (beta chain) sequence. Its antigen is not known. The study ran its PCR with 60 Vbeta and 13 Jbeta primers. In the study's own analysis: Later reanalysis found 60 million to 90 million unique TCR beta chains, some 10 million of them shared. The data were produced by immunoSEQ multiplex PCR, yet TCRdb's version contains in-frame clones alone and is incomplete. From that table come the V and J calls and clone size; the DNA was used to work out D and trimming. The table shows approximately 190,000 clones, with around three quarters occurring only once. This record belongs to a study of cytomegalovirus exposure and HLA in healthy donors. Study-wide results and limits: Later analysis demonstrated an association between a missense DCLRE1C variant and TCR beta V- and J-gene trimming. Previously analyzed data showed that most TCR beta V segments were productive at a frequency of about 87% or about 30%. Most TCR sequences were rare, but some public TCRs occurred in many donors.

The CDR3 runs 17 residues. V was trimmed by 4 bases and J by 0 bases, leaving 16 bases between them. CDR1 and CDR2 (germline): SEHNR, FQNEAQ (reference sequence). The rearrangement links TRBV7-9 to TRBJ1-3, with D possibly TRBD1 on 5 matching bases. Sequencing used PBMCs. This receptor was taken from a woman under 40 in good health and CMV-seronegative. Here the CDR3 reads CASSSYDSRPSGNTIYF. Here the CDR3 DNA reads TGTGCCAGCAGCTCGTATGACAGCCGACCCTCTGGAAACACCATATATTTT.